The subject of this entry is one T cell receptor (beta chain). The read is 3 residues too short to cover the CDR3 end, so that end is filled in from the germline J gene. The sample belongs to a study of T cells in women clearing cervical HPV infection. Study as a whole: Case blood drawn at lesion detection; control blood after infection cleared.

MY09/MY11 PCR detected cervical HPV DNA; dot-blot assigned genotypes. Sequenced by immunoSEQ multiplex PCR; TCRdb stores in-frame clones only, minus some. The table lists 20,000 to 30,000 clones. The CDR3 runs to 15 residues. Germline V CDR1 and CDR2: DFQATT, SNEGSKA (reference sequence). V shed 2 bases, J shed 5 bases, and the junction held 11 bases outside the gene matches. The rearrangement links TRBV20-1 to TRBJ2-5; 7 bases map to TRBD1. The sequenced sample consisted of blood buffy coat. The TCR sequence derives from a woman aged 18 to 75 with a cervical HPV16 infection that either progressed to CIN3+ or cleared (not recorded which). CDR3: CSARISITGDETQYF. The part of the CDR3 DNA that was read is TGCAGTGCTAGAATATCGATCACAGGGGACGAGACC.